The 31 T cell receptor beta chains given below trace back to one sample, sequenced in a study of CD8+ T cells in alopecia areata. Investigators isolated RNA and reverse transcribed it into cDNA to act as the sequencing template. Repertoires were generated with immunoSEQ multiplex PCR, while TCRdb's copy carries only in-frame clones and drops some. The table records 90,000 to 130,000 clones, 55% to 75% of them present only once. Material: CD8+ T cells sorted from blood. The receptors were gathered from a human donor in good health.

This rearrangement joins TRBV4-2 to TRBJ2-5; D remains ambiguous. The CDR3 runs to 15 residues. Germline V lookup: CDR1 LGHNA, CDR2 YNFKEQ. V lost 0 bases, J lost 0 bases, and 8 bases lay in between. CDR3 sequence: CASSQDVGNQETQYF. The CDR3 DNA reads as TGTGCCAGCAGCCAAGATGTAGGGAACCAAGAGACCCAGTACTTC.

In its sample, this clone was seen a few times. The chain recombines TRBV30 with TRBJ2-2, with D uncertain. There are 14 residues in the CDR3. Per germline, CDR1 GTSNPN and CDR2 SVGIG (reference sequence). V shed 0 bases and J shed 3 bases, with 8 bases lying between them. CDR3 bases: TGTGCCTGGAGTGTTTTTCTTGACACCGGGGAGCTGTTTTTT. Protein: CAWSVFLDTGELFF. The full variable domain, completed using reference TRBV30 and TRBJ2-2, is SQTIHQWPATLVQPVGSPLSLECTVEGTSNPNLYWYRQAAGRGLQLLFYSVGIGQISSEVPQNLSASRPQDRQFILSSKKLLLSDSGFYLCAWSVFLDTGELFFGEGSRLTVL.

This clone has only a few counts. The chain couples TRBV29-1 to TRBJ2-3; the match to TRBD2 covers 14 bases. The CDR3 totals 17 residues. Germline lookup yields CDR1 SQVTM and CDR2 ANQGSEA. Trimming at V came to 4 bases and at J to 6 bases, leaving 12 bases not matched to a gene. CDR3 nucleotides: TGCAGCGTTGGACTAGCGGGGGGGCAGAGCCTATGGGATACGCAGTATTTT. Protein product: CSVGLAGGQSLWDTQYF.

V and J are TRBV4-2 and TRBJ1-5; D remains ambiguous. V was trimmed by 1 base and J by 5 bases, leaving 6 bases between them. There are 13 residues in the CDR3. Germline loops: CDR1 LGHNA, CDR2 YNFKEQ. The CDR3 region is CASSQVLYQPQHF. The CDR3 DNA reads TGTGCCAGCAGCCAAGTCTTATATCAGCCCCAGCATTTT.

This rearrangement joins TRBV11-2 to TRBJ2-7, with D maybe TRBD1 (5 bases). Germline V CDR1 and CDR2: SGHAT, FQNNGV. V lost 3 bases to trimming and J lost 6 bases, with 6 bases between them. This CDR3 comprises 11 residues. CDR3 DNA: TGTGCCAGCAGCTTGACAGTCGAGCAGTACTTC. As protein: CASSLTVEQYF.

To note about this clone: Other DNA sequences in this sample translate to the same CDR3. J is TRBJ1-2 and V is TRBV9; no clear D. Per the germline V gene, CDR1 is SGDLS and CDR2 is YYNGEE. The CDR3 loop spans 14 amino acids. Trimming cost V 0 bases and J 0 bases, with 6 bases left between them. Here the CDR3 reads CASSVAGSNYGYTF. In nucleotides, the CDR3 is TGTGCCAGCAGCGTAGCCGGGTCTAACTATGGCTACACCTTC. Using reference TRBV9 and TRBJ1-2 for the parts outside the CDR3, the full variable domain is DSGVTQTPKHLITATGQRVTLRCSPRSGDLSVYWYQQSLDQGLQFLIQYYNGEERAKGNILERFSAQQFPDLHSELNLSSLELGDSALYFCASSVAGSNYGYTFGSGTRLTVV.

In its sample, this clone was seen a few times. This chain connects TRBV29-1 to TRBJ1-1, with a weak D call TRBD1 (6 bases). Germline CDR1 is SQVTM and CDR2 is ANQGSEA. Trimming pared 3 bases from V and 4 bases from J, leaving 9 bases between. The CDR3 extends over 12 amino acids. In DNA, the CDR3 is TGCAGCGTTGATCAGGGGAGCACTGAAGCTTTCTTT. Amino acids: CSVDQGSTEAFF.

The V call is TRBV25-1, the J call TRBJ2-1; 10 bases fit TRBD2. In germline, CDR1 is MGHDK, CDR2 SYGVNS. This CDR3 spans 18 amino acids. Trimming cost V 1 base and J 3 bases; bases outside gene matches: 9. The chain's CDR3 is CASSESATAGGLYNEQFF. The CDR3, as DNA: TGTGCCAGCAGTGAATCGGCGACAGCGGGGGGGCTCTACAATGAGCAGTTCTTC.

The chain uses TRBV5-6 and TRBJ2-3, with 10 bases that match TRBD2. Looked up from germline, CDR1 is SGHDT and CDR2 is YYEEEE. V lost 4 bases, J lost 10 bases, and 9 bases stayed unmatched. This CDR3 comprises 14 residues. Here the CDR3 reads CASSPTIAGGAQYF. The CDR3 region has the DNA TGTGCCAGCAGCCCAACGATAGCGGGGGGTGCGCAGTATTTT.

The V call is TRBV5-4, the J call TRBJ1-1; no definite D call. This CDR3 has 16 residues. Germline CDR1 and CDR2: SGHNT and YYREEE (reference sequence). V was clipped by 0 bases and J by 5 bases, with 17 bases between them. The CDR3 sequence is CASSLGPSWAVTEAFF. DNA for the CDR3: TGTGCCAGCAGCTTGGGACCGAGTTGGGCGGTTACTGAAGCTTTCTTT.

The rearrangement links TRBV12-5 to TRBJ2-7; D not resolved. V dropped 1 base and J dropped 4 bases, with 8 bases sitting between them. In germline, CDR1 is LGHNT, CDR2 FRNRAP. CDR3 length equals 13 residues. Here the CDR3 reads CASGLGPNYEQYF. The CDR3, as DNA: TGTGCTAGTGGTTTGGGGCCCAATTACGAGCAGTACTTC.

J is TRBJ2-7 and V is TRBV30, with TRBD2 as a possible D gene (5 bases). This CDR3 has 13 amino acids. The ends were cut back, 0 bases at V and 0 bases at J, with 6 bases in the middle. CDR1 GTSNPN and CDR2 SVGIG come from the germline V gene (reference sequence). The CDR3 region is CAWSVAASYEQYF. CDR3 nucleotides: TGTGCCTGGAGTGTAGCGGCCTCCTACGAGCAGTACTTC.

CDR3: CSVARSSYEQYF. The CDR3 region has the DNA TGCAGCGTTGCCAGGAGCTCCTACGAGCAGTACTTC. This sequence joins TRBV29-1 and TRBJ2-7; D not resolved. V lost 4 bases and J lost 0, with 7 bases in between. The CDR3 runs to 12 residues. Per germline, CDR1 SQVTM and CDR2 ANQGSEA.

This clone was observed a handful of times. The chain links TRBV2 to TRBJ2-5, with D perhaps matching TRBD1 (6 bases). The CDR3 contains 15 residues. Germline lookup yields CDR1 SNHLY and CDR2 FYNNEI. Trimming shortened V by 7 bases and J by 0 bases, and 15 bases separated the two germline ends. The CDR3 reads CASIPRRTDQETQYF. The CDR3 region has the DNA TGTGCCAGCATCCCTCGTCGGACAGACCAAGAGACCCAGTACTTC.

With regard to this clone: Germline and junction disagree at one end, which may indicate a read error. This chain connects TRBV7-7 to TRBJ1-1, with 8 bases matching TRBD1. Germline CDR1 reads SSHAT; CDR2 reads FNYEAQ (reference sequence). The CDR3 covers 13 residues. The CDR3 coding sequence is TGTGCTAGCAGCTTAGACAGGGGTACTGAAGCTTTCTTT. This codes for CASSLDRGTEAFF.

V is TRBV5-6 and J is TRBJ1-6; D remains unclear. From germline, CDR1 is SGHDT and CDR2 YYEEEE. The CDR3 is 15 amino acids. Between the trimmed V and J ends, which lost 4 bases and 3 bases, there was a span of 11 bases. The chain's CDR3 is CASSPFQDYNSPLHF. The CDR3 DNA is TGTGCCAGCAGCCCCTTCCAGGACTATAATTCACCCCTCCACTTT.

The CDR3 loop reads CAWDPPTTGLQEQYF. CDR3 coding DNA: TGTGCCTGGGACCCTCCCACGACAGGGCTCCAAGAGCAGTACTTC. This sequence joins TRBV30 and TRBJ2-7; 7 bases are a match to TRBD1. Per the germline V gene, CDR1 is GTSNPN and CDR2 is SVGIG (reference sequence). Trimming removed 5 bases from V and 7 bases from J; junction bases left unmatched: 17. The CDR3 has 15 residues.

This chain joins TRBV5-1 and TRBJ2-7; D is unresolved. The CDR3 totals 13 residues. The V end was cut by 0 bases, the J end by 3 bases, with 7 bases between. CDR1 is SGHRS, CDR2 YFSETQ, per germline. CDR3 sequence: CASSLGGIYEQYF. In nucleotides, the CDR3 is TGCGCCAGCAGCTTGGGCGGAATCTACGAGCAGTACTTC. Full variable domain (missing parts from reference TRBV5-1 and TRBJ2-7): KAGVTQTPRYLIKTRGQQVTLSCSPISGHRSVSWYQQTPGQGLQFLFEYFSETQRNKGNFPGRFSGRQFSNSRSEMNVSTLELGDSALYLCASSLGGIYEQYFGPGTRLTVT.

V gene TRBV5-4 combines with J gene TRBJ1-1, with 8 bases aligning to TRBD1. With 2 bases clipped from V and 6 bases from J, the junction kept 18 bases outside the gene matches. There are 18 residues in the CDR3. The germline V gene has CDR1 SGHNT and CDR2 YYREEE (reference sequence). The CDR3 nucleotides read TGTGCCAGCAGCTTTGGGACAGGTCCCTCAGCCCGAGGCCCTGAAGCTTTCTTT. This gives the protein CASSFGTGPSARGPEAFF. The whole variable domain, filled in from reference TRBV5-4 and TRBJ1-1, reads ETGVTQSPTHLIKTRGQQVTLRCSSQSGHNTVSWYQQALGQGPQFIFQYYREEENGRGNFPPRFSGLQFPNYSSELNVNALELDDSALYLCASSFGTGPSARGPEAFFGQGTRLTVV.

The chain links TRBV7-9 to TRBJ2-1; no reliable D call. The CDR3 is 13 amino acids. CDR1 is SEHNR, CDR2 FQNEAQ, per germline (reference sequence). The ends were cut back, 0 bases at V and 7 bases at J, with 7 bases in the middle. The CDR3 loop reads CASSLAVRNEQFF. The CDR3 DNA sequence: TGTGCCAGCAGCTTAGCGGTGAGGAATGAGCAGTTCTTC.

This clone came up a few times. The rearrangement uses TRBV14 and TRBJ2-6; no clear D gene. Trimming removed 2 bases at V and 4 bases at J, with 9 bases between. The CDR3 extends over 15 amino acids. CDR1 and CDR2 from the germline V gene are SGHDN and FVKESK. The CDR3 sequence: CASSQYQPGANVLTF. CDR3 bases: TGTGCCAGCAGCCAATACCAGCCCGGGGCCAACGTCCTGACTTTC.

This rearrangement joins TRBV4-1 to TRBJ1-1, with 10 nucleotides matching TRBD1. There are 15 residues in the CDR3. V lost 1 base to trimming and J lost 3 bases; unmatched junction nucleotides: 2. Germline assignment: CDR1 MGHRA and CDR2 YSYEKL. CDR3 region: CASSQGGQGHTEAFF. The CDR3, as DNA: TGCGCCAGCAGCCAAGGGGGACAGGGGCACACTGAAGCTTTCTTT.

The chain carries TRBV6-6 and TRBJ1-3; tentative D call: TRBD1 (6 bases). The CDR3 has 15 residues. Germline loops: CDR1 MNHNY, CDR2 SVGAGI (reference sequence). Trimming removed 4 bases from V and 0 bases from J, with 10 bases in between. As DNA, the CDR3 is TGTGCCAGCAGTTCCACAGGGACCTCTGGAAACACCATATATTTT. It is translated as CASSSTGTSGNTIYF.

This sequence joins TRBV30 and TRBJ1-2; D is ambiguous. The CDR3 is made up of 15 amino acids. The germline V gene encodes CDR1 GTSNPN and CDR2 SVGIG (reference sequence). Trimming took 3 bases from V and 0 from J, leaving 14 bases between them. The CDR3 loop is CAWRGLKGPNYGYTF. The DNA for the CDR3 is TGTGCCTGGAGGGGGTTAAAAGGGCCTAACTATGGCTACACCTTC. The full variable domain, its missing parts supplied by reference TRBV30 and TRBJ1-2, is SQTIHQWPATLVQPVGSPLSLECTVEGTSNPNLYWYRQAAGRGLQLLFYSVGIGQISSEVPQNLSASRPQDRQFILSSKKLLLSDSGFYLCAWRGLKGPNYGYTFGSGTRLTVV.

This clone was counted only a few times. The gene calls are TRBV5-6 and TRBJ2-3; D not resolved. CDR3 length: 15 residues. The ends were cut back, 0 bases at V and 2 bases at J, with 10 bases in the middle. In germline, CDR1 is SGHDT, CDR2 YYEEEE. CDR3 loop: CASSLAPHYTDTQYF. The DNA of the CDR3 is TGTGCCAGCAGCTTGGCCCCGCACTACACAGATACGCAGTATTTT.

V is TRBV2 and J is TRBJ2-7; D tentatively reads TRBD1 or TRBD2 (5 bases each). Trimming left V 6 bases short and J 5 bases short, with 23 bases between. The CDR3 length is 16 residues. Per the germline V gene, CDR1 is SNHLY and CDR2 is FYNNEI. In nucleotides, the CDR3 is TGTGCCAGCAGCTATGAGGGGTCGGGACCTAGCCACGAGCAGTACTTC. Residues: CASSYEGSGPSHEQYF.

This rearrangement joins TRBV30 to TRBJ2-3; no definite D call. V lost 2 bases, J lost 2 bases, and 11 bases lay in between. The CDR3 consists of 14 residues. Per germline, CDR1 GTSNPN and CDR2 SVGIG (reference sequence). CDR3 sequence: CAWSPTSVTDTQYF. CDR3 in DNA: TGTGCCTGGAGTCCTACTTCGGTCACAGATACGCAGTATTTT.

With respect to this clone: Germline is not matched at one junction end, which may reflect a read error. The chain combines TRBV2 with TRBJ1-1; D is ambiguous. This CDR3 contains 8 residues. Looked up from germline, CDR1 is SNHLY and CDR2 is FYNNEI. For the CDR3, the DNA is TGTGCCCAAACCGGGGAAGCCTTT. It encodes CAQTGEAF.

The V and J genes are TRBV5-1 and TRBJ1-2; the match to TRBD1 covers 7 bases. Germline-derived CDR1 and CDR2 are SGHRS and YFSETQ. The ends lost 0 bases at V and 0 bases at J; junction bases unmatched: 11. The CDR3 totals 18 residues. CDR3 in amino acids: CASSLVYRDSSANYGYTF. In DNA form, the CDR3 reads TGCGCCAGCAGCTTGGTTTATCGGGACAGCTCCGCTAACTATGGCTACACCTTC.

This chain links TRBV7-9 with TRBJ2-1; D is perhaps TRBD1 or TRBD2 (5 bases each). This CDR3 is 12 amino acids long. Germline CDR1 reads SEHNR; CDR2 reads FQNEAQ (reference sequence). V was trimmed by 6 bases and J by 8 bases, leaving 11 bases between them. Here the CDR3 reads CASRSLGDEQFF. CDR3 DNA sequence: TGTGCCAGCAGGTCCTTGGGGGATGAGCAGTTCTTC.

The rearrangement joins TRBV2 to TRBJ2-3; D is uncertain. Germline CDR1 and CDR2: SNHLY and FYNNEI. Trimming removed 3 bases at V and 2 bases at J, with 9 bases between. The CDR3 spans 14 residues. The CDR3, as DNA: TGTGCCAGCAGTGACGGCACATTCACAGATACGCAGTATTTT. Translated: CASSDGTFTDTQYF. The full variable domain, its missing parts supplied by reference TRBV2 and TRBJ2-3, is EPEVTQTPSHQVTQMGQEVILRCVPISNHLYFYWYRQILGQKVEFLVSFYNNEISEKSEIFDDQFSVERPDGSNFTLKIRSTKLEDSAMYFCASSDGTFTDTQYFGPGTRLTVL.